These T cell receptor beta chains were read from a single sample in a study of T cell changes during pregnancy in multiple sclerosis. Clones were sequenced by immunoSEQ multiplex PCR, and TCRdb holds only the in-frame ones, with some missing. Among roughly 40,000 clones listed, more than 85% were seen once. Specimen: CD8+ T cells from peripheral blood mononuclear cells, collected in the first trimester of pregnancy. The receptors were gathered from a female donor with multiple sclerosis, enrolled in a pregnancy study. Each CDR3 is given with its conserved first and last residue. The order of the fields is V gene, D gene, clone size, J gene, CDR3 DNA, CDR3 protein. D genes are given only for firm matches. Size is omitted from some rows. Given values are once, few, many or a class for expanded clones.

>TRBV7-2|.|.|TRBJ2-5
TGTGCCAGCAGCTTTATCCAAGAGACCCAGTACTTC
CASSFIQETQYF
>TRBV28|.|.|TRBJ2-7
TGTGCCAGCAGTTTAAATAACTCCCCCGCCCCCTACGAGCAGTACTTC
CASSLNNSPAPYEQYF
>TRBV13|TRBD2|.|TRBJ2-5
TGTGCCAGCAGCGTTACCGGACTAGCGGGGGGGGAGACCCAGTACTTC
CASSVTGLAGGETQYF
>TRBV4-1|.|.|TRBJ2-1
TGCGCCAGCAGCCAGAGGGGGGGTGGTAGACCTCATACTTCCCCCTTTTACAATGAGCAGTTCTTC
CASSQRGGGRPHTSPFYNEQFF
>TRBV9|.|once|TRBJ2-3
TGTGCCAGCAGCGTAGCCGGGGGGCAAGGATCAGATACGCAGTATTTT
CASSVAGGQGSDTQYF
>TRBV7-3|.|.|TRBJ1-2
TGTGCCAGCAGCTTAACATTTGGAGAGTATAACTATGGCTACACCTTC
CASSLTFGEYNYGYTF
>TRBV7-9|TRBD1|.|TRBJ1-5
TGTGCCAGCAGCTCCTCGGGACAGGGCAATCAGCCCCAGCATTTT
CASSSSGQGNQPQHF
>TRBV10-1|.|once|TRBJ1-1
TGCGCCAGCAGTGAGCCACTCCTTAATGCGGTGGGGGGGCAAGGCACTGAAGCTTTCTTT
CASSEPLLNAVGGQGTEAFF
>TRBV7-9|TRBD2|.|TRBJ2-1
TGTGCCAGCAGCTTAGGGGAGGGGCAGTTCTTC
CASSLGEGQFF
>TRBV27|.|.|TRBJ1-2
TGTGCCAGCAGTTTAAGTCTAACAGGATATGGCTACACCTTC
CASSLSLTGYGYTF
>TRBV10-3|.|.|TRBJ1-2
TGTGCCATCAGTGGGGATTCCGACAGTCATGGCTACACCTTC
CAISGDSDSHGYTF
>TRBV23-1|TRBD1|.|TRBJ1-6
TGCGCCAGCAGTCAATCGATCGGGACAGGGGAAGATTCACCCCTCCACTTT
CASSQSIGTGEDSPLHF
>TRBV19|.|.|TRBJ2-1
TGTGCCAGTAGTATAGGTTCCTATGAGCAGTTCTTC
CASSIGSYEQFF
>TRBV9|.|.|TRBJ2-1
TGTGCCAGCAGCGTAGAGGGGGCTAGCGGGCCCGGTCCCTACAATGAGCAGTTCTTC
CASSVEGASGPGPYNEQFF
>TRBV11-3|TRBD1|medium-sized|TRBJ1-1
TGTGCCAGCAGCCACCGGGACAGACAGAATGAAGCTTTCTTT
CASSHRDRQNEAFF
>TRBV4-2|TRBD2|.|TRBJ2-1
TGTGCCAGCAGCCAAGATCTGGGAGGGGAGCGGGGTGAGCAGTTCTTC
CASSQDLGGERGEQFF
>TRBV6-1|.|.|TRBJ2-2
TGTGCCAGCAGTGAATGGACGGGAGACACCGGGGAGCTGTTTTTT
CASSEWTGDTGELFF
>TRBV5-1|TRBD1|.|TRBJ2-1
TGCGCCAGCAGCATTGACAGGGTCTTC
CASSIDRVF
>TRBV27|TRBD2|.|TRBJ2-1
TGTGCCAGCAGTTTGGCTAGCGGGGCCCCTGAGCAGTTCTTC
CASSLASGAPEQFF
>TRBV2|TRBD1|.|TRBJ2-2
TGTGCCAGCAGTCAAATTTCACAGGGGGCGAACACCGGGGAGCTGTTTTTT
CASSQISQGANTGELFF
>TRBV9|.|.|TRBJ1-5
TGTGCCAGCAGTGAGAGTAATAGCAATCAGCCCCAGCATTTT
CASSESNSNQPQHF
>TRBV2|.|.|TRBJ1-1
TGTGCCAGCAGGAGACCTAGCCCCACTGAAGCTTTCTTT
CASRRPSPTEAFF
>TRBV7-3|.|once|TRBJ2-5
TGTGCCAGCAGCTTATCCGGGTACCAAGAGACCCAGTACTTC
CASSLSGYQETQYF
>TRBV5-1|.|once|TRBJ2-7
TGCGCCAGCAGCTCCCGATTTAGTTACGAGCAGTACTTC
CASSSRFSYEQYF
>TRBV5-1|.|.|TRBJ1-2
TGCGCCAGCAGCCCCGCCACAGGAGCCTCCTATGGCTACACCTTC
CASSPATGASYGYTF
>TRBV6-5|TRBD1|.|TRBJ1-1
TGTGCCAGCAGCTCGGGACAGCACACTGAAGCTTTCTTT
CASSSGQHTEAFF
>TRBV6-5|.|once|TRBJ1-4
TGTGCCAGCAGTTACGCGGGGGGGACTGCCGAAAAACTGTTTTTT
CASSYAGGTAEKLFF
>TRBV9|.|.|TRBJ1-1
TGTGCCAGCAGCGCCCAGGGAGGTGAAGCTTTCTTT
CASSAQGGEAFF
>TRBV5-5|TRBD1|.|TRBJ1-2
TGTGCCAGCAGCCCGGACAGGGGGCAAGGGTATGGCTACACCTTC
CASSPDRGQGYGYTF
>TRBV5-6|.|.|TRBJ2-3
TGTGCCAGCAGCTCACCGGACCAGGGAGATACGCAGTATTTT
CASSSPDQGDTQYF
>TRBV2|TRBD1|.|TRBJ2-7
TGTGCCAGCAGTGAAGGGAGGACAGGGGTGCACGAGCAGTACTTC
CASSEGRTGVHEQYF
>TRBV15|.|.|TRBJ1-2
TGTGCCACCAGCAGAGTTCCCCCGGGGGGCGTCTATGGCTACACCTTC
CATSRVPPGGVYGYTF
>TRBV9|TRBD2|.|TRBJ2-5
TGTGCCAGCAGCGACCTAACTAGCGGTGCCTACCAAGAGACCCAGTACTTC
CASSDLTSGAYQETQYF
>TRBV5-1|.|.|TRBJ2-2
TGCGCCAGCCAGGGGACGGGGGAGCTGTTTTTT
CASQGTGELFF
>TRBV7-3|.|.|TRBJ2-7
TGTGCCAGCAGCTTAATTGTTGGGGCCGAGCAGTACTTC
CASSLIVGAEQYF
>TRBV2|TRBD2|.|TRBJ2-5
TGTGCCAGCAGAGAGCGGGGCCAAGAGACCCAGTACTTC
CASRERGQETQYF
>TRBV7-8|.|.|TRBJ1-1
TGTGCCAGCAGCTTGCAGGAGGGGAACACTGAAGCTTTCTTT
CASSLQEGNTEAFF
>TRBV7-9|TRBD2|once|TRBJ2-4
TGTGCCAGCAGCTCGACTAGCGGTAGAGCCAAAAACATTCAGTACTTC
CASSSTSGRAKNIQYF
>TRBV6-4|.|.|TRBJ2-2
TGTGCCAGCAGTGACTCCGCTTCGGCCGGGGAGCTGTTTTTT
CASSDSASAGELFF
>TRBV10-3|TRBD2|.|TRBJ2-1
TGTGCCATCAGTGAGGGCCTAGCGGGGGGCCATTCCATTAATGAGCAGTTCTTC
CAISEGLAGGHSINEQFF
>TRBV27|TRBD1|.|TRBJ2-1
TGTGCCAGCAGTTTTTCAACAGGGGAAATACAACATGAGCAGTTCTTC
CASSFSTGEIQHEQFF
>TRBV5-4|TRBD1|.|TRBJ1-1
TGTGCCAGCAGCACGGGACAGGGGGCCTCTGAAGCTTTCTTT
CASSTGQGASEAFF
>TRBV19|.|.|TRBJ1-1
TGTGCCAGTCGTCCTAGCCAACACCCGAACACTGAAGCTTTCTTT
CASRPSQHPNTEAFF
>TRBV2|.|.|TRBJ2-2
TGTGCCAGCAGTGATAGAGCCGGGACATCCTCTCCGAACACCGGGGAGCTGTTTTTT
CASSDRAGTSSPNTGELFF
>TRBV9|.|.|TRBJ2-1
TGTGCCAGCAGCTACGGGGGAAGGGCTGGCAATGAGCAGTTCTTC
CASSYGGRAGNEQFF
>TRBV6-1|.|.|TRBJ1-5
TGTGCCAGCAGTGGAAGCAGGGTGAGCAATCAGCCCCAGCATTTT
CASSGSRVSNQPQHF